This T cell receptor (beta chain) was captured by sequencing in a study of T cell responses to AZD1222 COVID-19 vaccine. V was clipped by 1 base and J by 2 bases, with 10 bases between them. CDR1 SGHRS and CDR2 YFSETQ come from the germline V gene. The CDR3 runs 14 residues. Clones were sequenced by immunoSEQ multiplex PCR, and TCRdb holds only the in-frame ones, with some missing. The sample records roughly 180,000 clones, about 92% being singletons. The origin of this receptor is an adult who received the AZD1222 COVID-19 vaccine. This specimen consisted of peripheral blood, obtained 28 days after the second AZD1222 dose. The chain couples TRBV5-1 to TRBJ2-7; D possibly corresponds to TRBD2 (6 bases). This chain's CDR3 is CASSLQPGAYEQYF. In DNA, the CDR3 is TGCGCCAGCAGCTTGCAACCGGGGGCCTACGAGCAGTACTTC.